This TCR beta chain was recovered during a study of blood T cell repertoires in COVID-19. Overall study context: Specimens from acute and convalescent COVID-19 originated in the United States, Italy and Spain. The analysed material was cDNA or gDNA that came from T cells, B-cell-depleted T cells, or PBMCs.

Followed over time, Seattle patients had been enrolled while infection was active. The V and J ends lost 11 bases and 3 bases respectively, with 11 bases between them. The CDR3 runs to 12 residues. Original analysis: Cell counts per sample came from amplifying reference gene primers. TCRdb keeps only in-frame clones here, not all; method: immunoSEQ multiplex PCR. Clone size and V and J calls were adopted from that table, with D and trimming inferred from the DNA. The sample contains under 400,000 clones, more than 70% of which appear only once. The TCR sequence derives from a woman between 55 and 75 years old with COVID-19, enrolled during active disease. The sequencing sample was made of peripheral blood. The chain joins TRBV12-3 or TRBV12-4 to TRBJ1-3; D call uncertain. CDR3 sequence reads: CAGQNLGNTIYF. The CDR3, as DNA: TGTGCCGGGCAGAACCTTGGAAACACCATATATTTT.